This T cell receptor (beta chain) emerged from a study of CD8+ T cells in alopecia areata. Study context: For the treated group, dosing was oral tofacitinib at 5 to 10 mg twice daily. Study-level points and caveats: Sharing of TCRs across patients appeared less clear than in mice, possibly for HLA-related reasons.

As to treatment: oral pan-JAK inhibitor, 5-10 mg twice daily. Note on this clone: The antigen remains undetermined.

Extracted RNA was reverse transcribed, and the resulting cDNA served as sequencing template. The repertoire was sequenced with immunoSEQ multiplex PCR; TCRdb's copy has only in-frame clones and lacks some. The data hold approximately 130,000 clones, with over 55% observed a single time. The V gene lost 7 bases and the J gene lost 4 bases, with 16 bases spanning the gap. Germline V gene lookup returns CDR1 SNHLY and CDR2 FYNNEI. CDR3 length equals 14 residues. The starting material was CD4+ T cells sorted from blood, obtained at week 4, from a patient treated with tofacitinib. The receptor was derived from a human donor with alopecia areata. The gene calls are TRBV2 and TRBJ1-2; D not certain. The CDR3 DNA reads TGTGCCAGCACCCTGAATTGGGAGACCTATGGCTACACCTTC. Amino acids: CASTLNWETYGYTF.